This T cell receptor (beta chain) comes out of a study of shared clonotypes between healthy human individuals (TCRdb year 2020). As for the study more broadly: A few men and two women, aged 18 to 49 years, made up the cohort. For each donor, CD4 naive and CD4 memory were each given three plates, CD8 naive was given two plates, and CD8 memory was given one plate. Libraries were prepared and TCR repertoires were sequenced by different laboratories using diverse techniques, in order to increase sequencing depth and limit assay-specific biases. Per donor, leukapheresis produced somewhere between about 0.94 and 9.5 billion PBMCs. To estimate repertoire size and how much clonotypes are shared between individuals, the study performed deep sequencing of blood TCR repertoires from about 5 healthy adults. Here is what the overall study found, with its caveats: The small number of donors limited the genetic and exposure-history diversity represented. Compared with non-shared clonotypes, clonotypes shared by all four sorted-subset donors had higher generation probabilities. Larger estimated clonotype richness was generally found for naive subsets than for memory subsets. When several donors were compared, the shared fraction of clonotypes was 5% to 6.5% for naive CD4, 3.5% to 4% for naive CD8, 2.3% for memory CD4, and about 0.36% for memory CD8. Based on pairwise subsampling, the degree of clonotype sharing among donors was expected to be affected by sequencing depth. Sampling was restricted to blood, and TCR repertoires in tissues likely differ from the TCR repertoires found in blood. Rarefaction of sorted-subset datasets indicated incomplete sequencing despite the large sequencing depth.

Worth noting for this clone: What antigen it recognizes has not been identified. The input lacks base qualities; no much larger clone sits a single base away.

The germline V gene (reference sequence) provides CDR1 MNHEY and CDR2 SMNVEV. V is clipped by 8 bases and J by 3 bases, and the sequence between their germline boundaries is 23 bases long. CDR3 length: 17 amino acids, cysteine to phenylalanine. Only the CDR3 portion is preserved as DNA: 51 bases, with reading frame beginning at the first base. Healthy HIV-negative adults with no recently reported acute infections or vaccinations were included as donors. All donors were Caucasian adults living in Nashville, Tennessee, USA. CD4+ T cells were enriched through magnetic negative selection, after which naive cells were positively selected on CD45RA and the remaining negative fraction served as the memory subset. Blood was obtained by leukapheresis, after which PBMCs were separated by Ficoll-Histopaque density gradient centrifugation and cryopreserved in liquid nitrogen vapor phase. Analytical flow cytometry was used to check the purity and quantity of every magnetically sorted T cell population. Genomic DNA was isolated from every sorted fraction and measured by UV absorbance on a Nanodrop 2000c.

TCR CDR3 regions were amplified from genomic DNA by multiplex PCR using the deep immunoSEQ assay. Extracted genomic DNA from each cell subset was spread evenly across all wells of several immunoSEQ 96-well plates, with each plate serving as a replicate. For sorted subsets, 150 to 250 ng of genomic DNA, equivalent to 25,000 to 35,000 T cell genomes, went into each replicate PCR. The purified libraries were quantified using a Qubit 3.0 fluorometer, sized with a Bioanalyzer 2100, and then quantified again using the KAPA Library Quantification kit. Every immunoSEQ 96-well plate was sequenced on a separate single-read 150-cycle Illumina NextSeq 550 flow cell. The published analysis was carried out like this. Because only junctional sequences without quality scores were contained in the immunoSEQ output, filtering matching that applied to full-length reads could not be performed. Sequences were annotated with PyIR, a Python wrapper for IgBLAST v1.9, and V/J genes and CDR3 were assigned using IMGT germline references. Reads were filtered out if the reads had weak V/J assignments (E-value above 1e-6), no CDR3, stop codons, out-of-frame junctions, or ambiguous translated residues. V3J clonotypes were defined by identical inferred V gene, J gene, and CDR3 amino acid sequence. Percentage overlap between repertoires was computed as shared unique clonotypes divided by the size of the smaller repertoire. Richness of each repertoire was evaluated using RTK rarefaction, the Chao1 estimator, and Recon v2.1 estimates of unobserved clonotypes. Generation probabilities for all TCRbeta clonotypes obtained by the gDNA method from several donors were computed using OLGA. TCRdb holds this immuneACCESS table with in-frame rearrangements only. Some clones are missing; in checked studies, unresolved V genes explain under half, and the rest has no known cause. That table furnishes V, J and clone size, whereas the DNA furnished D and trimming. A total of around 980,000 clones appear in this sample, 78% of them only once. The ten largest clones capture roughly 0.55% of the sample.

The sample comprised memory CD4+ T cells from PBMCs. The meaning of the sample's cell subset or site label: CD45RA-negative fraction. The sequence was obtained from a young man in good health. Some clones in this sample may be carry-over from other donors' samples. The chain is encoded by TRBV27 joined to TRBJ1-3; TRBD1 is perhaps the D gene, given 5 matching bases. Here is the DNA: TGTGCCAGCTCCCGCGGTCGTGGGGCGCTGGATGGAAACACCATATATTTT. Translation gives CASSRGRGALDGNTIYF.